This T cell receptor beta chain was captured in a study of post-analysis software for immune sequencing data. Whole-study context: There were relapsing-remitting, secondary progressive and progressive-relapsing multiple sclerosis among the disease courses included. Study observations and caveats: Normalized Chao1 diversity was significantly lower in multiple sclerosis patients than in controls. TRBV5-6, TRBV5-1 and TRBV20-1 were among five TRBV segments more frequent in patients than controls. Pronounced co-clustering by F measure was evident among identically batched samples.

In regard to this clonotype: Its antigen is unidentified.

Presence of unique molecular identifiers characterized the TCR beta cDNA libraries. TCRdb ran MiXCR on the PCR reads and lists one entry per CDR3 protein. The top ten hold 4.6% of the sample, which has roughly 870,000 distinct CDR3 sequences, approximately 53% seen once. V was clipped by 5 bases and J by 6 bases; unmatched bases: 4. CDR1 is MNHEY, CDR2 SVGAGI, per germline. This CDR3 region has 12 residues. The sequenced material came from blood. The genes are TRBV6-5 and TRBJ2-7; TRBD1 matches at 7 bases. This clonotype originated in a girl aged 10-17 years with multiple sclerosis. CDR3 nucleotides: TGTGCCAGCAGTCAAAGGGACAGCGAGCAGTACTTC. This sequence encodes CASSQRDSEQYF.